Listed below are T cell receptor beta chains from one sample, sequenced in a study of T cell repertoires in ileal Crohn's disease. This table comes from immunoSEQ multiplex PCR, and its TCRdb copy is limited to in-frame clones, with some not included. The sample consists of about 62,000 clones, approximately 88% of them appearing once. The sample taken for sequencing was ileal tissue. The source of these receptors is an adult with Crohn's disease. Each CDR3 is given with its conserved first and last residue. D genes are given only for firm matches. Not all rows give a size; the values are once, few, many and, for expanded clones, a class.

j_gene	abundance	d_gene	v_gene	CDR3aa	CDR3nt
TRBJ1-2	-	TRBD1	TRBV19	CASTLVGQGNYGYTF	TGTGCTAGTACTTTGGTGGGACAGGGTAACTATGGCTACACCTTC
TRBJ1-3	-	-	TRBV11-3	CASSQQSTGNTIYF	TGTGCCAGCAGCCAACAGTCCACTGGAAACACCATATATTTT
TRBJ2-3	-	-	TRBV6-1	CASRVERTDTQYF	TGTGCCAGCCGGGTGGAGCGCACAGATACGCAGTATTTT
TRBJ1-2	once	-	TRBV7-2	CASSLAGGANYGYTF	TGTGCCAGCAGCTTAGCGGGAGGGGCTAACTATGGCTACACCTTC
TRBJ1-1	once	-	TRBV11-2	CASSSISGSTEAFF	TGTGCCAGCAGCTCCATTTCGGGGTCAACTGAAGCTTTCTTT
TRBJ1-2	-	TRBD1	TRBV6-5	CASKQGGRTSF	TGTGCCAGCAAGCAGGGGGGAAGGACTTCGTTC
TRBJ2-7	-	-	TRBV7-2	CASSLSAGLVYEQYF	TGTGCCAGCAGCTTATCGGCGGGGTTGGTCTACGAGCAGTACTTC
TRBJ1-1	once	TRBD1	TRBV27	CASSSIDRAFEAFF	TGTGCCAGCAGTTCGATCGACAGGGCGTTCGAAGCTTTCTTT
TRBJ1-1	many	-	TRBV7-2	CASSADRAGEAFF	TGTGCCAGCAGCGCCGACAGAGCCGGTGAAGCTTTCTTT
TRBJ1-1	-	-	TRBV20-1	CSAYTGPEAFF	TGCAGTGCATATACAGGGCCTGAAGCTTTCTTT
TRBJ2-7	-	TRBD1	TRBV30	CAWSTGTGVSEQYF	TGTGCCTGGAGTACCGGGACAGGGGTCAGCGAGCAGTACTTC
TRBJ1-1	-	-	TRBV20-1	CSARDFPEAFF	TGCAGTGCTAGAGACTTTCCTGAAGCTTTCTTT
TRBJ1-2	-	TRBD1	TRBV4-2	CASSQEVGTGNIPYGYTF	TGTGCCAGCAGCCAAGAGGTAGGGACAGGGAATATTCCCTATGGCTACACCTTC
TRBJ2-1	few	TRBD2	TRBV11-2	CASSLASGGYNEQFF	TGTGCCAGCAGCTTAGCTAGCGGGGGCTACAATGAGCAGTTCTTC
TRBJ1-2	-	-	TRBV7-9	CASSLFLNRINYGYTF	TGTGCCAGCAGCTTATTCCTTAACAGAATTAACTATGGCTACACCTTC
TRBJ1-1	-	TRBD1	TRBV7-9	CASSLAQGSAFF	TGTGCCAGCAGCCTTGCACAGGGGTCGGCTTTCTTT
TRBJ1-2	-	-	TRBV28	CASSQFYGYTF	TGTGCCAGCAGTCAATTTTATGGCTACACCTTC
TRBJ1-1	few	-	TRBV5-6	CASSLVSEAFF	TGTGCCAGCAGCTTGGTCAGTGAAGCTTTCTTT
TRBJ1-5	-	-	TRBV6-6	CASSPSSNQPQHF	TGTGCCAGCAGTCCCTCGAGCAATCAGCCCCAGCATTTT
TRBJ1-1	-	-	TRBV7-3	CASSPIPGTEAFF	TGTGCCAGCAGTCCTATTCCGGGCACTGAAGCTTTCTTT
TRBJ1-2	-	TRBD1	TRBV5-1	CASSQDRVRGYTF	TGCGCCAGCAGCCAAGACAGGGTCCGTGGCTACACCTTC
TRBJ1-1	once	-	TRBV7-9	CASSVEADTEAFF	TGTGCCAGCAGCGTTGAAGCGGACACTGAAGCTTTCTTT
TRBJ1-1	-	-	TRBV25-1	CASSDQGPTEAFF	TGTGCCAGCAGTGATCAGGGGCCCACTGAAGCTTTCTTT
TRBJ1-5	once	-	TRBV7-2	CASSPRFGANQPQHF	TGTGCCAGCAGCCCCCGTTTTGGGGCCAATCAGCCCCAGCATTTT
TRBJ2-1	-	TRBD2	TRBV5-1	CASSSKAGGGYNEQFF	TGCGCCAGCAGCTCGAAAGCGGGAGGGGGTTACAATGAGCAGTTCTTC
TRBJ2-7	-	-	TRBV12-5	CASGGNRDANEQYF	TGTGCTAGTGGTGGAAACAGGGACGCTAACGAGCAGTACTTC
TRBJ1-1	-	-	TRBV25-1	CASSRTGGVNTEAFF	TGTGCCAGCAGTCGAACAGGAGGGGTTAACACTGAAGCTTTCTTT
TRBJ1-2	-	TRBD1	TRBV18	CASSPGQGAWVYGYTF	TGTGCCAGCTCACCGGGACAGGGGGCATGGGTCTATGGCTACACCTTC
TRBJ1-1	-	TRBD1	TRBV7-2	CASSGQGVLANTEAFF	TGTGCCAGCAGCGGACAGGGAGTATTAGCGAACACTGAAGCTTTCTTT
TRBJ1-6	-	TRBD1	TRBV19	CASSITGDSPLHF	TGTGCCAGTAGTATAACAGGGGATTCACCCCTCCACTTT
TRBJ1-2	-	-	TRBV29-1	CSAQDDNYGYTF	TGCAGCGCACAGGACGATAACTATGGCTACACCTTC
TRBJ2-3	-	-	TRBV1	CTRKTDSLPPSGTDTQYF	TGCACCAGAAAAACTGATAGCCTTCCCCCTTCGGGCACAGATACGCAGTATTTT